These 7 T cell receptor beta chains share one sample of origin, sequenced in a study of identical twins. Each CDR3 protein is one row after TCRdb ran MiXCR on the 5' RACE reads. Among more than 350,000 distinct CDR3 sequences listed, 9% were seen once. The sequenced sample consisted of naive T cells sorted from blood. The source of these receptors is a woman aged 45-65 years in good health.

This clonotype appeared a few times. The chain combines TRBV7-9 with TRBJ2-6; TRBD1 might be the D (5 bases). The CDR3 covers 16 residues. Between the trimmed V and J ends, which lost 1 base and 2 bases, there was a span of 9 bases. Germline V gene sequence: CDR1 SEHNR, CDR2 FQNEAQ (reference sequence). The CDR3 spells CASSLGTRAGANVLTF. Here the CDR3 DNA reads TGTGCCAGCAGCTTAGGCACCAGGGCTGGGGCCAACGTCCTGACTTTC.

A few counts support this clonotype. V gene TRBV5-1 combines with J gene TRBJ1-1; 8 bases are a match to TRBD1. Germline-derived CDR1 and CDR2 are SGHRS and YFSETQ. V lost 0 bases to trimming and J lost 1 base; unmatched junction nucleotides: 8. This CDR3 is 17 amino acids long. The CDR3, as DNA: TGCGCCAGCAGCTTGGGATTATTAGGGACAGGGAACACTGAAGCTTTCTTT. It translates to CASSLGLLGTGNTEAFF.

Many counts were recorded for this clonotype. The genes are TRBV5-5 and TRBJ2-3; D is unresolved. CDR3 length: 14 residues. V gave up 1 base and J gave up 2 bases, with 8 bases separating them. Per the germline V gene, CDR1 is SGHKS and CDR2 is YYEKEE (reference sequence). The CDR3 here is CASSLTAFTDTQYF. CDR3 in DNA: TGTGCCAGCAGCTTGACAGCCTTCACAGATACGCAGTATTTT.

V and J are TRBV10-3 and TRBJ2-5; 11 nucleotides match TRBD2. Germline CDR1 ENHRY, CDR2 SYGVKD. The CDR3 totals 15 residues. J was trimmed by 0 bases and V by 10 bases; bases with no gene match: 7. CDR3 protein: CATFGTSGNQETQYF. The CDR3 region has the DNA TGTGCCACCTTTGGGACTAGCGGAAACCAAGAGACCCAGTACTTC.

The chain combines TRBV10-3 with TRBJ1-5; D is possibly TRBD1 (6 bases). The germline gives CDR1 ENHRY, CDR2 SYGVKD. The V and J ends lost 0 bases and 3 bases respectively, with 12 bases between them. The CDR3 covers 16 residues. CDR3 protein: CAISESRTELNQPQHF. CDR3 in DNA: TGTGCCATCAGTGAGTCTCGGACAGAGCTCAATCAGCCCCAGCATTTT.

This clonotype was seen repeatedly, ten times or more. V is TRBV5-1 and J is TRBJ2-3; no clear D gene. The length of the CDR3 is 15 residues. V was clipped by 2 bases and J by 3 bases, with 13 bases between them. Germline assignment: CDR1 SGHRS and CDR2 YFSETQ. This CDR3 reads CASSFFEMGTDTQYF. The CDR3 bases are TGCGCCAGCAGCTTTTTCGAGATGGGGACAGATACGCAGTATTTT.

V usage is TRBV6-4 and J usage is TRBJ2-6; D is undetermined. CDR3 size: 15 residues. Deletions cut 0 bases from V and 1 base from J, with 4 bases between. Germline values: CDR1 MRHNA, CDR2 SNTAGT. The CDR3 loop reads CASSDSQSGANVLTF. DNA for the CDR3: TGTGCCAGCAGTGACTCACAATCTGGGGCCAACGTCCTGACTTTC.